The rows below give T cell receptor beta chains drawn from one sample of a study of T cell changes during pregnancy in multiple sclerosis. Measured with immunoSEQ multiplex PCR; TCRdb has only the in-frame clones, and not every one. The sample contains roughly 93,000 clones, approximately 90% of which appear only once. The sequences come from peripheral blood, collected before pregnancy. The receptors derive from a female donor with multiple sclerosis, enrolled in a pregnancy study. CDR3s include the opening cysteine and the closing phenylalanine or tryptophan. Each record gives: J gene, V gene, clone size, D gene, CDR3 DNA, CDR3 protein. D genes are given only for firm matches. Rows may omit the clone size; those that give it use once, few, many or a size class.

>TRBJ2-1|TRBV4-2|NA|TRBD2
TGTGCCAGCAGCCAAGATGGGCTAGCGGGGGGTTCTAATGAGCAGTTCTTC
CASSQDGLAGGSNEQFF
>TRBJ1-2|TRBV5-1|NA|TRBD1
TGCGCCAGCAGCTTGGGGGGACAGGCCGGCTATGGCTACACCTTC
CASSLGGQAGYGYTF
>TRBJ1-1|TRBV5-5|NA|TRBD1
TGTGCCAGCAGCCCGACAGGGCACACTGAAGCTTTCTTT
CASSPTGHTEAFF
>TRBJ2-1|TRBV7-3|NA|TRBD2
TGTGCCAGCAGCTTGGGAGGCAGCGGGGGGGCCTCCTACAATGAGCAGTTCTTC
CASSLGGSGGASYNEQFF
>TRBJ2-1|TRBV7-9|NA|TRBD2
TGTGCCAGCAGCATCACTAGCGGGAGGGACTACAATGAGCAGTTCTTC
CASSITSGRDYNEQFF
>TRBJ2-2|TRBV6-1|once|NA
TGTGCCAGCAGAAAAGCCAGGGATACCGGGGAGCTGTTTTTT
CASRKARDTGELFF
>TRBJ2-3|TRBV5-1|NA|TRBD2
TGCGCCAGCAGCGGCGGACTAGCGGGAGGGCCCCGCACAGATACGCAGTATTTT
CASSGGLAGGPRTDTQYF
>TRBJ2-2|TRBV9|NA|TRBD2
TGTGCCAGCAGCCCTTACCTTAGCGGGGGGGCGGTCGGGGAGCTGTTTTTT
CASSPYLSGGAVGELFF
>TRBJ2-1|TRBV21-1|NA|NA
TGTGCCAGCAGCAAAGAGTGGTCAAGGACGGAGGGCAATGAGCAGTTCTTC
CASSKEWSRTEGNEQFF
>TRBJ2-7|TRBV27|NA|NA
TGTGCCAGCAGTTTATGGGGCCAAGCCTACGAGCAGTACTTC
CASSLWGQAYEQYF
>TRBJ2-7|TRBV7-8|NA|NA
TGTGCCAGCAGCTCCACAGGACCGCCGCACGAGCAGTACTTC
CASSSTGPPHEQYF
>TRBJ2-5|TRBV5-1|few|TRBD2
TGCGCCAGCAGCTCGGGACTAGCGGAATTGGCCCAGTACTTC
CASSSGLAELAQYF
>TRBJ2-7|TRBV11-3|once|TRBD1
TGTGCCAGCAGCACCTCCGGGACAGGGGGTTTCGACGAGCAGTACTTC
CASSTSGTGGFDEQYF
>TRBJ2-7|TRBV28|NA|NA
TGTGCCAGTGGGTCCGGGGCGGGGTCTCTGGAGCAGTACTTC
CASGSGAGSLEQYF
>TRBJ2-1|TRBV10-1|NA|NA
TGCGCCAGCAGTGAGTCGACAAATGAGCAGTTCTTC
CASSESTNEQFF
>TRBJ2-5|TRBV11-2|NA|TRBD2
TGTGCCAGCAGCCAAGGCCAGCGGGAGATGGAGACCCAGTACTTC
CASSQGQREMETQYF
>TRBJ1-1|TRBV18|NA|TRBD1
TGTGCCAGCTCACCACGGGAACAACAGGGGGCCATGAACACTGAAGCTTTCTTT
CASSPREQQGAMNTEAFF